The 13 T cell receptor beta chains presented below share a single source sample, sequenced in a study of blood T cell repertoires in COVID-19. Sequencing was performed with immunoSEQ multiplex PCR; in TCRdb, only in-frame clones are kept and a portion is missing. The sample lists a few hundred thousand clones, around 87% occurring once. Specimen: peripheral blood. Receptors were obtained from a woman aged 65 to 85 with active or convalescent COVID-19.

The rearrangement uses TRBV10-3 and TRBJ2-2; no reliable D call. CDR1 and CDR2 (germline): ENHRY, SYGVKD. This CDR3 has 12 amino acids. Trimming removed 9 bases at V and 5 bases at J, with 10 bases between. The CDR3, as DNA: TGTGCCATACAGCCCCTGACCGGGGAGCTGTTTTTT. This codes for CAIQPLTGELFF.

The rearrangement links TRBV11-2 to TRBJ1-5; D not certain. Germline CDR1 reads SGHAT; CDR2 reads FQNNGV. V lost 6 bases and J lost 0, with 6 bases in between. The CDR3 runs to 13 residues. The CDR3 nucleotides are TGTGCCAGCAGTCCTAATAGCAATCAGCCCCAGCATTTT. This sequence encodes CASSPNSNQPQHF.

DNA of the CDR3: TGTGCCAGCAGTGAAGGCGTCAGGATGAACACCGGGGAGCTGTTTTTT. It specifies CASSEGVRMNTGELFF. The J gene is TRBJ2-2, the V gene TRBV6-1; D gene ambiguous. The CDR3 has 16 amino acids. Germline V gives CDR1 MNHNS, CDR2 SASEGT. V lost 1 base, J lost 1 base, and 10 bases lay in between.

This clone showed up just a few times. This rearrangement joins TRBV4-1 to TRBJ2-7; 10 bases are shared with TRBD1. The V gene's germline CDR1 is MGHRA and CDR2 YSYEKL. J was trimmed by 5 bases and V by 6 bases; bases with no gene match: 13. The CDR3 is made up of 16 amino acids. The CDR3: CASSPYPRDRGDEQYF. The CDR3 bases are TGCGCCAGCAGTCCATATCCCCGGGACAGGGGTGACGAGCAGTACTTC.

V usage is TRBV18 and J usage is TRBJ2-7, with TRBD1 matching over 9 bases. Losses at the gene ends were 3 bases for V and 2 bases for J; bases not matched to a gene: 5. The CDR3 extends over 15 amino acids. Germline loops: CDR1 KGHSH, CDR2 LQKENI. CDR3 sequence reads: CASSPPGQGPYEQYF. DNA for the CDR3: TGTGCCAGCTCACCGCCGGGACAGGGCCCCTACGAGCAGTACTTC.

The chain joins TRBV5-6 to TRBJ2-7; weak D call: TRBD1 (6 bases). This CDR3 region has 14 residues. V lost 4 bases and J 4 bases, leaving 15 bases between the germline ends. Looked up from germline, CDR1 is SGHDT and CDR2 is YYEEEE. The CDR3: CASSPGQGSYEQYF. Written as DNA, the CDR3 is TGTGCCAGCAGCCCAGGGCAGGGGTCGTACGAGCAGTACTTC.

V is TRBV3-1 (or the pseudogene TRBV3-2) and J is TRBJ1-1; D uncertain. The CDR3 extends over 15 amino acids. Germline V lookup: CDR1 LGHDT, CDR2 YNNKEL (reference sequence). V lost 1 base, J lost 0 bases, and 9 bases lay in between. The CDR3 loop is CASSQAVLMNTEAFF. CDR3 in DNA: TGTGCCAGCAGCCAAGCGGTACTCATGAACACTGAAGCTTTCTTT.

This clone was seen more than once but under ten times. This rearrangement joins TRBV19 to TRBJ2-2; a weak D match, TRBD2 (6 bases). The CDR3 runs to 14 residues. Germline-derived CDR1 and CDR2 are LNHDA and SQIVND (reference sequence). V was cut by 5 bases and J by 4 bases, with 11 bases left in between. CDR3 in amino acids: CASSFGGTTGELFF. Written as DNA, the CDR3 is TGTGCCAGTAGTTTCGGGGGAACCACCGGGGAGCTGTTTTTT.

V gene TRBV20-1 combines with J gene TRBJ2-1; no firm D call. Deletions cut 4 bases from V and 5 bases from J, with 6 bases between. Germline CDR1 and CDR2: DFQATT and SNEGSKA (reference sequence). The CDR3 length is 11 residues. CDR3 protein: CSAMAHNEQFF. DNA of the CDR3: TGCAGTGCTATGGCCCACAATGAGCAGTTCTTC.

The chain joins TRBV29-1 to TRBJ1-1; D remains ambiguous. Trimming removed 0 bases at V and 0 bases at J, with 8 bases between. Germline V gene sequence: CDR1 SQVTM, CDR2 ANQGSEA. The CDR3 length is 14 residues. CDR3 nucleotide sequence: TGCAGCGTTGAAGACTGGCAGTTGAACACTGAAGCTTTCTTT. As protein: CSVEDWQLNTEAFF.

The chain carries TRBV19 and TRBJ2-7; 7 bases are shared with TRBD1. CDR3 length: 13 amino acids. The V and J ends lost 5 bases and 4 bases, in that order; junction bases with no gene match: 5. Germline lookup yields CDR1 LNHDA and CDR2 SQIVND (reference sequence). The CDR3 protein is CASSEGALYEQYF. The CDR3 DNA is TGTGCCAGTAGTGAGGGGGCCTTATACGAGCAGTACTTC.

CDR3 protein: CASSLSGNTIYF. The CDR3 nucleotides are TGTGCCAGCAGCTTGAGTGGAAACACCATATATTTT. V and J are TRBV13 and TRBJ1-3, with no clear D. Trimming stripped 3 bases from V and 3 bases from J, with 3 bases between. This CDR3 has 12 residues. Germline V lookup: CDR1 PRHDT, CDR2 FYEKMQ (reference sequence).

The CDR3 reads CASSHSRQGTQHF. The CDR3 DNA reads as TGTGCCAGCAGCCATTCTCGACAGGGGACCCAGCATTTT. This rearrangement joins TRBV3-1 (or the pseudogene TRBV3-2) to TRBJ1-5, with 8 bases that match TRBD1. Unmatched junction bases numbered 6, after V lost 3 bases and J lost 11 bases. Germline CDR1 is LGHDT and CDR2 is YNNKEL (reference sequence). The CDR3 is 13 residues long.